This is a list of T cell receptor beta chains from one sample in a study of glioma-infiltrating T cells. TCRdb called the multiplex PCR reads again in MiXCR, with one record for every CDR3 protein. Of approximately 15,000 distinct CDR3 sequences listed, roughly 60% are singletons. Material: glioma tissue, nonneoplastic brain tissue, or PBMCs (not recorded which). The receptors come from a human donor with low-grade glioma or glioblastoma, undergoing nonglioma brain surgery, or in good health (not recorded which). Both conserved end residues are part of each CDR3. A D gene is named only where the DNA matches it firmly. Some rows have no size entry. The others give once, few or many, or a class for an expanded clone.

abundance: .
d_gene: .
v_gene: TRBV6-1
j_gene: TRBJ1-4
CDR3nt: TGTGCCAGCAGCACCCGGGGTGAAAAACTGTTTTTT
CDR3aa: CASSTRGEKLFF

abundance: .
d_gene: .
v_gene: TRBV6-5
j_gene: TRBJ1-5
CDR3nt: TGTGCCAGCGGTTTGGGTGGGGGGGCAAATCAGCCCCAGCATTTT
CDR3aa: CASGLGGGANQPQHF

abundance: medium-sized
d_gene: .
v_gene: TRBV15
j_gene: TRBJ2-7
CDR3nt: TGTGCCACCAGCAGACAAGTGCAGGGGCGAGAGCAGTACTTC
CDR3aa: CATSRQVQGREQYF

abundance: many
d_gene: TRBD1
v_gene: TRBV2
j_gene: TRBJ1-5
CDR3nt: TGTGCCAGCAATCAGGGGGCCGAACAGCCCCAGCATTTT
CDR3aa: CASNQGAEQPQHF

abundance: once
d_gene: .
v_gene: TRBV20-1
j_gene: TRBJ2-3
CDR3nt: TGCAGTGCTCCCGCTAACACAGATACGCAGTATTTT
CDR3aa: CSAPANTDTQYF

abundance: .
d_gene: .
v_gene: TRBV27
j_gene: TRBJ1-5
CDR3nt: TGCGCCAGCAGTTTCTTGAGGGGGGGGCTTAGCAATCAGCCCCAGCATTTT
CDR3aa: CASSFLRGGLSNQPQHF

abundance: .
d_gene: .
v_gene: TRBV20-1
j_gene: TRBJ2-7
CDR3nt: TGCAGTGCTAGTGGCTCCTCCTACGAGCAGTACTTC
CDR3aa: CSASGSSYEQYF

abundance: few
d_gene: TRBD2
v_gene: TRBV20-1
j_gene: TRBJ2-7
CDR3nt: TGCAGTGCTTCCGGGACTAGCGCGGACTCCTACGAGCAGTACTTC
CDR3aa: CSASGTSADSYEQYF

abundance: .
d_gene: .
v_gene: TRBV7-2
j_gene: TRBJ2-1
CDR3nt: TGTGCCAGCAGCCTTACTATTGAGCAGTTCTTC
CDR3aa: CASSLTIEQFF

abundance: medium-sized
d_gene: .
v_gene: TRBV6-1
j_gene: TRBJ2-2
CDR3nt: TGTGCCATCAGGAGCAGAGACACCGGGGAGCTGTTTTTT
CDR3aa: CAIRSRDTGELFF

abundance: once
d_gene: .
v_gene: TRBV25-1
j_gene: TRBJ1-1
CDR3nt: TGTGCCAGCAGCCCCCTTTGGACAGAGAACACTGAAGCTTTCTTT
CDR3aa: CASSPLWTENTEAFF

abundance: many
d_gene: .
v_gene: TRBV6-2/TRBV6-3
j_gene: TRBJ1-5
CDR3nt: TGTGCCAGCAGTTACCAGGGACGTCAGCCCCAGCATTTT
CDR3aa: CASSYQGRQPQHF

abundance: .
d_gene: .
v_gene: TRBV20-1
j_gene: TRBJ2-7
CDR3nt: TGCAGTGCTAGCCCTAGCGTCTACGAGCAGTACTTC
CDR3aa: CSASPSVYEQYF

abundance: .
d_gene: .
v_gene: TRBV4-3
j_gene: TRBJ1-4
CDR3nt: TGCGCCAGCAGCCCCGGTGTCAGGGCGTTTGAAAAACTGTTTTTT
CDR3aa: CASSPGVRAFEKLFF

abundance: large
d_gene: .
v_gene: TRBV15
j_gene: TRBJ1-1
CDR3nt: TGTGCCACCAGCGTCCTAATCGGCACTGAAGCTTTCTTT
CDR3aa: CATSVLIGTEAFF

abundance: few
d_gene: TRBD2
v_gene: TRBV20-1
j_gene: TRBJ2-1
CDR3nt: TGCAGTGCTCCGAAAGGGACTAGCGATTACAATGAGCAGTTCTTC
CDR3aa: CSAPKGTSDYNEQFF

abundance: medium-sized
d_gene: .
v_gene: TRBV7-2
j_gene: TRBJ1-1
CDR3nt: TGTGCCAGCAGCTTAACAGGTGTGAACACTGAAGCTTTCTTT
CDR3aa: CASSLTGVNTEAFF

abundance: many
d_gene: TRBD2
v_gene: TRBV6-1
j_gene: TRBJ2-1
CDR3nt: TGTGCCAGCACAACGGGCGGGAGCGGGAGGGCCCTCAGCAATGAGCAGTTCTTC
CDR3aa: CASTTGGSGRALSNEQFF

abundance: once
d_gene: .
v_gene: TRBV28
j_gene: TRBJ2-5
CDR3nt: TGTGCCAGCAGTGGAATAAGGGATTACCAAGAGACCCAGTACTTC
CDR3aa: CASSGIRDYQETQYF

abundance: .
d_gene: TRBD2
v_gene: TRBV6-1
j_gene: TRBJ2-7
CDR3nt: TGTGCCAGCGGTTGGACTAGCCATAGCTCCTACGAGCAGTACTTC
CDR3aa: CASGWTSHSSYEQYF

abundance: .
d_gene: TRBD2
v_gene: TRBV7-2
j_gene: TRBJ2-5
CDR3nt: TGTGCCAGCAGCTCTCGGACTAGCGGAGCGCCCCTCCAAGAGACCCAGTACTTC
CDR3aa: CASSSRTSGAPLQETQYF

abundance: few
d_gene: .
v_gene: TRBV6-1
j_gene: TRBJ2-7
CDR3nt: TGTGCCAGCAGTAGCCCCTACGAGCAGTACTTC
CDR3aa: CASSSPYEQYF

abundance: .
d_gene: .
v_gene: TRBV28
j_gene: TRBJ1-6
CDR3nt: TGTGCCAGCAGTCCGTGGACAATTAGCTCCTATAATTCACCCCTCCACTTT
CDR3aa: CASSPWTISSYNSPLHF

abundance: .
d_gene: TRBD2
v_gene: TRBV20-1
j_gene: TRBJ2-1
CDR3nt: TGCAGTGCTAGGCCTGGCCTAGCGGAGTACAATGAGCAGTTCTTC
CDR3aa: CSARPGLAEYNEQFF

abundance: .
d_gene: TRBD1
v_gene: TRBV27
j_gene: TRBJ1-1
CDR3nt: TGTGCCAGCAGTTTTGGGACAGGGAGGCCCCTTAAGGCTGAAGCTTTCTTT
CDR3aa: CASSFGTGRPLKAEAFF

abundance: .
d_gene: .
v_gene: TRBV20-1
j_gene: TRBJ2-5
CDR3nt: TGCAGTGCTAGATTAGGGGAGACCCAGTACTTC
CDR3aa: CSARLGETQYF

abundance: few
d_gene: .
v_gene: TRBV29-1
j_gene: TRBJ2-1
CDR3nt: TGCAGCGTAGAGTCCGACGGGCCAGAGCAGTTCTTC
CDR3aa: CSVESDGPEQFF

abundance: .
d_gene: .
v_gene: TRBV27
j_gene: TRBJ1-6
CDR3nt: TGTGCCAGCAGTTCCCCCCGAGGACAGAGCTCCTATAATTCACCCCTCCACTTT
CDR3aa: CASSSPRGQSSYNSPLHF

abundance: few
d_gene: TRBD1
v_gene: TRBV15
j_gene: TRBJ1-1
CDR3nt: TGTGCCACCAGGGGACAGTGGAACACTGAAGCTTTCTTT
CDR3aa: CATRGQWNTEAFF

abundance: .
d_gene: .
v_gene: TRBV7-2
j_gene: TRBJ2-5
CDR3nt: TGTGCCAGCGGAAGAGAAGGAGAGACCCAGTACTTC
CDR3aa: CASGREGETQYF

abundance: .
d_gene: TRBD2
v_gene: TRBV4-3
j_gene: TRBJ2-7
CDR3nt: TGCGCCAGCAGCCAAGTTAGCGGGAGTTCCTACGAGCAGTACTTC
CDR3aa: CASSQVSGSSYEQYF